The 3 T cell receptor beta chains reported below all come from one sample, sequenced in a study of PD-1 blockade in classical Hodgkin lymphoma. Brentuximab vedotin exposure varied among the patients, all of whom had relapsed after autologous stem cell transplantation. Clones were read by immunoSEQ multiplex PCR, and TCRdb kept only the in-frame ones, dropping some. The sample shows 24,000 or so clones, 80% of them seen only once. Sequences were derived from peripheral blood mononuclear cells (PBMCs), sampled before the second cycle of nivolumab. All receptors come from a human donor with classical Hodgkin lymphoma.

The chain employs TRBV5-1 and TRBJ2-5; no definite D call. This CDR3 is 15 amino acids long. Trimming removed 0 bases at V and 1 base at J, with 10 bases between. Per the germline V gene, CDR1 is SGHRS and CDR2 is YFSETQ. The CDR3 DNA reads TGCGCCAGCAGCTTGGGCGGATTGTTCCAAGAGACCCAGTACTTC. As protein: CASSLGGLFQETQYF. The full variable domain, completed using reference TRBV5-1 and TRBJ2-5, is KAGVTQTPRYLIKTRGQQVTLSCSPISGHRSVSWYQQTPGQGLQFLFEYFSETQRNKGNFPGRFSGRQFSNSRSEMNVSTLELGDSALYLCASSLGGLFQETQYFGPGTRLLVL.

The gene calls are TRBV19 and TRBJ1-6, with TRBD1 as a possible D gene (6 bases). Germline loops: CDR1 LNHDA, CDR2 SQIVND (reference sequence). The CDR3 extends over 16 amino acids. The ends were cut back, 0 bases at V and 6 bases at J, with 12 bases in the middle. Here the CDR3 reads CASSIDGTGSNSPLHF. In nucleotides, the CDR3 is TGTGCCAGTAGTATAGATGGCACAGGGAGTAATTCACCCCTCCACTTT.

The chain is built from TRBV9 and TRBJ2-7; no reliable D call. The CDR3 spans 14 residues. CDR1 is SGDLS and CDR2 is YYNGEE in the germline V gene. Trimming stripped 0 bases from V and 3 bases from J, with 10 bases between. CDR3 sequence: CASSVGPVFYEQYF. The CDR3 DNA reads TGTGCCAGCAGCGTAGGCCCCGTCTTCTACGAGCAGTACTTC.